The rows below give T cell receptor beta chains drawn from one sample of a study of shared clonotypes between healthy human individuals. TCRdb's table, derived via immunoSEQ multiplex PCR, lists solely in-frame clones and lacks some. Among over 2 million clones listed, roughly 95% were seen once. The sample taken for sequencing was naive CD4+ T cells sorted from blood. The origin of the receptors is a man aged 18 to 30 in good health. Both conserved end residues are part of each CDR3. A D gene is named only where the DNA matches it firmly. Expanded clones get a size class; other rows say once, few or many, or leave the size out.

-	TRBV10-2	TRBJ2-7	TRBD1	TGCGCCAGCACCAACAGGGGCCTCTCCTACGAGCAGTACTTC	CASTNRGLSYEQYF
-	TRBV5-1	TRBJ2-7	TRBD2	TGCGCCAGCAGCTTTGGGTCGAGCGGGGGTACCTACGAGCAGTACTTC	CASSFGSSGGTYEQYF
-	TRBV4-1	TRBJ2-1	-	TGCGCCAGCAGCCAAACGCCCCAAGTGGTCAATGAGCAGTTCTTC	CASSQTPQVVNEQFF
-	TRBV7-9	TRBJ1-6	-	TGTGCCAGCAGCTTAGGCGGAAATTCACCCCTCCACTTT	CASSLGGNSPLHF
-	TRBV7-2	TRBJ2-7	-	TGTGCCAGCAGCTTATCACAGGTATCCGCCTACGAGCAGTACTTC	CASSLSQVSAYEQYF
once	TRBV9	TRBJ2-1	TRBD2	TGTGCCAGCAGCGCGGGACTAGCGGAGTACAATGAGCAGTTCTTC	CASSAGLAEYNEQFF
-	TRBV30	TRBJ2-1	-	TGTGCCTGGAATCAACAGGGGAGGCATGAGCAGTTCTTC	CAWNQQGRHEQFF
-	TRBV7-6	TRBJ2-3	-	TGTGCCAGCAGCTTAGCAGGCGAGGCTGGAGATACGCAGTATTTT	CASSLAGEAGDTQYF
once	TRBV5-6	TRBJ2-4	-	TGTGCCAGCAACGTCTTTGGGGGGGCAGGCATTCAGTACTTC	CASNVFGGAGIQYF
-	TRBV15	TRBJ1-5	-	TGTGCCACCAGCAAGGGACGGAGTAGCAATCAGCCCCAGCATTTT	CATSKGRSSNQPQHF
-	TRBV5-8	TRBJ2-2	TRBD1	TGTGCCAGCAGCCCGCCACAGGGGGTTACCGGGGAGCTGTTTTTT	CASSPPQGVTGELFF
-	TRBV25-1	TRBJ2-1	TRBD2	TGTGCCAGCAGTGGGGGGACTAGCGGGAGCTCCTACAATGAGCAGTTCTTC	CASSGGTSGSSYNEQFF
-	TRBV5-6	TRBJ1-2	TRBD1	TGTGCCAGCAGCTTTTGGGACAGAGATGGCTACACCTTC	CASSFWDRDGYTF
few	TRBV4-3	TRBJ1-6	-	TGCGCCAGCAGCCAAGATCCCACAGGTCCGCTCCTCCACTTT	CASSQDPTGPLLHF
-	TRBV30	TRBJ1-1	-	TGTGCCCAACAAAAGGGGGAGACCAGGGCGAACACTGAAGCTTTCTTT	CAQQKGETRANTEAFF
-	TRBV28	TRBJ2-6	-	TGTGCCAGCAGTTCAGGCCCTGGGGCCAACGTCCTGACTTTC	CASSSGPGANVLTF
-	TRBV11-3	TRBJ2-5	TRBD1	TGTGCCAGCAGCTTAGGCGGACAGGGGGCTTTGGAGACCCAGTACTTC	CASSLGGQGALETQYF
-	TRBV7-9	TRBJ2-3	TRBD2	TGTGCCAGCAGGCGCGGGGGGCTAGCGAACACAGATACGCAGTATTTT	CASRRGGLANTDTQYF
once	TRBV6-6	TRBJ2-3	-	TGTGCCAGCAGGGAAGGGACTGTGGATTTATTT	CASREGTVDLF
-	TRBV28	TRBJ2-5	TRBD2	TGTGCCAGCAGTTTGGCGGGGGGGCCCCGAGGGGACGGCGAGACCCAGTACTTC	CASSLAGGPRGDGETQYF
-	TRBV14	TRBJ1-1	TRBD1	TGTGCCAGCAGGGGGACAGGGGAGGGGACTGAAGCTTTCTTT	CASRGTGEGTEAFF
-	TRBV18	TRBJ1-1	-	TGTGCCAGCTCACCAGGTCTCGGGATTAGGGGAGTGAACACTGAAGCTTTCTTT	CASSPGLGIRGVNTEAFF
-	TRBV6-1	TRBJ1-5	-	TGTGCCAGCAGTGAAGCACCCGGGAGTGGCAATCAGCCCCAGCATTTT	CASSEAPGSGNQPQHF
-	TRBV10-3	TRBJ2-6	-	TGTGCCATCAGTATCACTAACTGTATACAAAGTCGGGCCAACGTCCTGACTTTC	CAISITNCIQSRANVLTF
-	TRBV6-1	TRBJ2-7	-	TGTGCCAGCAGTGAGCCCGGGACACCTCTCGAGCAGTACTTC	CASSEPGTPLEQYF
-	TRBV6-1	TRBJ1-2	TRBD1	TGTGCCAGCGGGACAGGGGGCTATGGCTACACCTTC	CASGTGGYGYTF
-	TRBV5-6	TRBJ1-3	-	TGTGCCAGCAGCTTTGGGGATCTCTCTGGAAACACCATATATTTT	CASSFGDLSGNTIYF
-	TRBV2	TRBJ2-2	-	TGTGCCAGCAGTGAAGTTCTAACCGGGGAGCTGTTTTTT	CASSEVLTGELFF
-	TRBV30	TRBJ2-1	-	TGTGCCTGGAGAGAGACAGGTCGGGGGACCTACAATGAGCAGTTCTTC	CAWRETGRGTYNEQFF
-	TRBV5-6	TRBJ1-3	-	TGTGCCAGCAGCTTTCGGGTAGAAGGAAACACCATATATTTT	CASSFRVEGNTIYF
-	TRBV6-5	TRBJ1-2	-	TGTGCCAGCAGACCCCGTTGGCAACCTAACTATGGCTACACCTTC	CASRPRWQPNYGYTF
-	TRBV7-9	TRBJ1-6	-	TGTGCCAGCAGCCGTTCTGGGGGTTTTAATTCACCCCTCCACTTT	CASSRSGGFNSPLHF
-	TRBV7-2	TRBJ2-3	-	TGTGCCAGCAGCGAGAGACAGGCGAGGACAGATACGCAGTATTTT	CASSERQARTDTQYF
-	TRBV19	TRBJ1-2	TRBD1	TGTGCCAGTAGACGGACAGGGGTGGACTATGGCTACACCTTC	CASRRTGVDYGYTF
-	TRBV30	TRBJ2-7	TRBD2	TGTGCCTGGCGGACTAGTCAAGGCGAGCAGTACTTC	CAWRTSQGEQYF
-	TRBV10-3	TRBJ2-5	TRBD2	TGTGCCATCAGTGAGACTAGCGGGAGTCTAGATTCAGAGACCCAGTACTTC	CAISETSGSLDSETQYF
-	TRBV5-8	TRBJ2-1	TRBD1	TGTGCCAGCAGCTTGCCGGGACAGGGAAGGTCCAATGAGCAGTTCTTC	CASSLPGQGRSNEQFF
-	TRBV4-3	TRBJ1-2	-	TGCGCCAGCAGCCAGATCCATGGGAGCTATGGCTACACCTTC	CASSQIHGSYGYTF
once	TRBV19	TRBJ1-5	-	TGTGCCAGTAGTATGGCCGGGGGACTCCATCAGCCCCAGCATTTT	CASSMAGGLHQPQHF
-	TRBV19	TRBJ1-2	TRBD1	TGTGCCAGTAGTATCCGGGACAGGGCGCTCTATGGCTACACCTTC	CASSIRDRALYGYTF
-	TRBV2	TRBJ2-2	-	TGTGCCAGCAGAGAGAACGGGGAGCTGTTTTTT	CASRENGELFF
-	TRBV7-2	TRBJ2-5	TRBD2	TGTGCCAGCAGCTTAGCGCTACTAGCGGAAGAGACCCAGTACTTC	CASSLALLAEETQYF
-	TRBV11-2	TRBJ2-7	TRBD2	TGTGCCAGCAGCCTCACTAGCGGGACCTTACTGTTGGGGCAGTACTTC	CASSLTSGTLLLGQYF
-	TRBV28	TRBJ2-5	TRBD1	TGTGCCAGCAGTTTCCGGACAGGTCGGGAGACCCAGTACTTC	CASSFRTGRETQYF
-	TRBV15	TRBJ2-5	TRBD1	TGTGCCACCAGCAGAGATGTACAGGGGGGAGAGACCCAGTACTTC	CATSRDVQGGETQYF
few	TRBV4-2	TRBJ1-5	-	TGTGCCAGCAGCCAAGACAAGTATCAGCCCCAGCATTTT	CASSQDKYQPQHF
-	TRBV11-3	TRBJ2-1	TRBD2	TGTGCCAGCAGCTTAGGCGGGGGGAACTACAATGAGCAGTTCTTC	CASSLGGGNYNEQFF
-	TRBV5-1	TRBJ2-7	-	TGCGCCAGCAGCTTGGGGACGGAAAGGGAGCAAGAGCAGTACTTC	CASSLGTEREQEQYF
-	TRBV5-1	TRBJ1-4	-	TGCGCCAGCAGCTTTTGGGCCGGCAGTGAAAAACTGTTTTTT	CASSFWAGSEKLFF
-	TRBV18	TRBJ2-7	-	TGTGCCAGCTCAGGGGGGACAGTCGAGCAGTACTTC	CASSGGTVEQYF
once	TRBV7-2	TRBJ2-3	-	TGTGCCAGCAGCTTCCGGGACGGGGGCCGCTCGCAGTATTTT	CASSFRDGGRSQYF
-	TRBV6-6	TRBJ2-3	-	TGTGCCAGCAGAAGGGGACTTCTCTCTAGCACAGATACGCAGTATTTT	CASRRGLLSSTDTQYF
-	TRBV5-6	TRBJ2-5	-	TGTGCCAGCTCTAAGTGGGAGACCCAGTACTTC	CASSKWETQYF
-	TRBV6-5	TRBJ1-3	-	TGTGCCAGCAGCCGAGTGAGCTCTGGAAACACCATATATTTT	CASSRVSSGNTIYF
-	TRBV28	TRBJ2-7	TRBD1	TGTGCCAGCGGCAGGGGGTACGAGCAGTACTTC	CASGRGYEQYF